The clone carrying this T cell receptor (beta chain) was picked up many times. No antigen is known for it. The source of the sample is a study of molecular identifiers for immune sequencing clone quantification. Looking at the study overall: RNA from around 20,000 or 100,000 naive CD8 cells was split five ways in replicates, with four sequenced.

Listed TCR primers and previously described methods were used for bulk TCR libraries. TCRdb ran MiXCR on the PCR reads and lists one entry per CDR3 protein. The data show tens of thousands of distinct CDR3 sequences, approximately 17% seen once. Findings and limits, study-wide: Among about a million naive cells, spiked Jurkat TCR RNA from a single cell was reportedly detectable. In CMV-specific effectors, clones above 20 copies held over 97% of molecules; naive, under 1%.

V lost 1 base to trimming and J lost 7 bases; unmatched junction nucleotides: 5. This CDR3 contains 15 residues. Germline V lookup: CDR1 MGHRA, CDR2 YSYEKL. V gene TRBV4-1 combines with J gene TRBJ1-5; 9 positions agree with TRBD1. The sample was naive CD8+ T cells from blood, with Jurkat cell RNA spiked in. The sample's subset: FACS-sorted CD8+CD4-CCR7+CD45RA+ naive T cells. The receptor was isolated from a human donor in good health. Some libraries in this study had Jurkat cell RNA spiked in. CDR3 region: CASSQAGTGYQPQHF. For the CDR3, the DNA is TGCGCCAGCAGCCAAGCTGGGACAGGGTACCAGCCCCAGCATTTT.